Reported below is one T cell receptor (beta chain). The source of the sample is a study of cytomegalovirus exposure and HLA in healthy donors. Repertoires were generated with immunoSEQ multiplex PCR, while TCRdb's copy carries only in-frame clones and drops some. Altogether under 200,000 clones are present, roughly 77% being singletons, with the ten largest covering 0.95% to 1.5%. The junction had 7 bases not matched to a gene; V was cut back by 4 bases and J by 3 bases. CDR1 and CDR2 (germline): SGHNT, YYREEE (reference sequence). CDR3 length: 16 amino acids. Sequenced material: PBMCs. The V gene is TRBV5-4, the J gene TRBJ2-3; 11 positions match TRBD1. The TCR originated in a woman in her 30s in good health and CMV-seronegative. The chain's CDR3 is CASSLLRDRGTDTQYF. The CDR3 DNA is TGTGCCAGCAGCCTCCTCCGGGACAGGGGGACAGATACGCAGTATTTT.